This TCR beta chain appears in the sequencing data of a study of spatial heterogeneity in lung cancer. TCRdb reprocessed the 5' RACE reads with MiXCR, giving one entry per CDR3 protein. Of around 20,000 distinct CDR3 sequences listed, roughly 5.8% were seen once; the top ten hold 9% to 12%. Study observations and caveats: Coverage of tumor T cells was estimated at 6% to 7.5% for alpha chains and 11% to 15% for beta chains. Tumors with more nonsynonymous mutations had more expanded intratumoral alpha and beta TCRs.

This clonotype was recorded many times. The antigen is undetermined. J gave up 0 bases and V 3 bases, and 6 bases lay outside the gene matches. This CDR3 comprises 16 residues. Per the germline V gene, CDR1 is SGHRS and CDR2 is YFSETQ. As to time point: sample taken at primary tumor resection. The donors were more than 70 patients with non-small cell lung cancer that was early-stage and untreated. Material for sequencing was whole RNA from tumor, nontumor lung or frozen PBMC, left unsorted. Sequencing was performed on lung tumor tissue, taken at surgery. This rearrangement joins TRBV5-1 to TRBJ1-1; TRBD1 matches at 9 bases. This clonotype was obtained from a female donor with early-stage non-small cell lung cancer. CDR3 protein: CASSWTGVGMNTEAFF. CDR3 nucleotide sequence: TGCGCCAGCAGCTGGACAGGGGTAGGGATGAACACTGAAGCTTTCTTT.